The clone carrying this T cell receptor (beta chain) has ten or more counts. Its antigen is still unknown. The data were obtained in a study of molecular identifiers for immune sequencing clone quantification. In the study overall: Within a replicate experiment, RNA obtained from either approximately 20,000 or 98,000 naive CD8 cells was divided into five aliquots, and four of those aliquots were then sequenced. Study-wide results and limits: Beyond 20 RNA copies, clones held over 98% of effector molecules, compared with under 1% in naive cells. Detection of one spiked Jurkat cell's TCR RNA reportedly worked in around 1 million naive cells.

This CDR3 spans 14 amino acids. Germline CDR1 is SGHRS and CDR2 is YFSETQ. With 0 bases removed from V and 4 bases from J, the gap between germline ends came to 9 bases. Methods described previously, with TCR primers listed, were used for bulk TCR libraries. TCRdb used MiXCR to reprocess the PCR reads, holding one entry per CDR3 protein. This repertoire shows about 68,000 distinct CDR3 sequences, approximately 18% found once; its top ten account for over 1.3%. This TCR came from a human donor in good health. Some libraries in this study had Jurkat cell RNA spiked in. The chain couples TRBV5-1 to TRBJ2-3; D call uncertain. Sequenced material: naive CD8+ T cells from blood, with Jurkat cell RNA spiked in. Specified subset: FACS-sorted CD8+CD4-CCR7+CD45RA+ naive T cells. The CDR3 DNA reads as TGCGCCAGCAGCTTGGAGCAGGACCCAGATACGCAGTATTTT. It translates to CASSLEQDPDTQYF.